The source of this TCR beta chain is a study of CD8 T cells in Susac syndrome. After extraction with the RNeasy kit, about 0.45 to 1 ug of the RNA was reverse transcribed using random hexamers. With immunoSEQ multiplex PCR, TCR beta CDR3 was amplified across 54 Vbeta and 13 Jbeta. TCRdb analysed the immunoSEQ multiplex PCR reads with MiXCR anew, one entry per CDR3 protein. This sample has 100,000 to 150,000 distinct CDR3 sequences, with approximately 95% found just once. Trimming left V 3 bases short and J 0 bases short, with 6 bases between. The CDR3 is 13 residues long. Germline CDR1 is SEHNR and CDR2 is FQNEAQ (reference sequence). Sequencing of TCR beta, carried out with a high-throughput approach, was applied to CD8+ and CD4+ T cells from the blood. Treatment-naive patients with stable or active relapsing-remitting disease were the multiple sclerosis controls. TEMRA cells were enriched by FACS, and CD4+ and CD8+ T cells were negatively isolated.

V and J are TRBV7-9 and TRBJ2-7, with D unresolved. This TCR was sampled from a human donor with multiple sclerosis. What was sequenced was CD8+ T cells from PBMCs. The CDR3 loop reads CASSFRNSYEQYV. CDR3 DNA sequence: TGTGCCAGCAGCTTTAGGAACTCCTACGAGCAGTACGTC.